The sample holds a few counts of the clone carrying this T cell receptor (beta chain). The antigen is undetermined. The study ran its PCR with 60 Vbeta and 13 Jbeta primers. The protocol was immunoSEQ multiplex PCR, while the TCRdb copy is restricted to in-frame clones and leaves out a portion. The sample consists of around 110,000 clones, 9.5% of them appearing once. This sample is drawn from a study of cytomegalovirus exposure and HLA in healthy donors. The wider study: Within the Caucasian-associated ancestry cluster were around 81% of the 398 genotyped donors. Study-wide points: Analysis performed later showed TCR beta chains linked to HLA being more clonally expanded than equally common others. A link between a missense DCLRE1C variant and TCR beta V- and J-gene trimming emerged from a later analysis. Earlier analysis found most TCR beta V segments productive about 90% or about 30% of the time.

The ends lost 2 bases at V and 5 bases at J; junction bases unmatched: 6. The CDR3 spans 14 residues. Germline V gives CDR1 MNHNY, CDR2 SVGAGI (reference sequence). Sequencing was performed on PBMCs. The receptor was isolated from a man aged 30 to 45 in good health and CMV-seronegative. The chain is built from TRBV6-6 and TRBJ2-7, with 7 nucleotides matching TRBD1. The CDR3 protein is CASSYADRSNEQYF. In DNA form, the CDR3 reads TGTGCCAGCAGTTACGCGGACAGGTCCAACGAGCAGTACTTC.